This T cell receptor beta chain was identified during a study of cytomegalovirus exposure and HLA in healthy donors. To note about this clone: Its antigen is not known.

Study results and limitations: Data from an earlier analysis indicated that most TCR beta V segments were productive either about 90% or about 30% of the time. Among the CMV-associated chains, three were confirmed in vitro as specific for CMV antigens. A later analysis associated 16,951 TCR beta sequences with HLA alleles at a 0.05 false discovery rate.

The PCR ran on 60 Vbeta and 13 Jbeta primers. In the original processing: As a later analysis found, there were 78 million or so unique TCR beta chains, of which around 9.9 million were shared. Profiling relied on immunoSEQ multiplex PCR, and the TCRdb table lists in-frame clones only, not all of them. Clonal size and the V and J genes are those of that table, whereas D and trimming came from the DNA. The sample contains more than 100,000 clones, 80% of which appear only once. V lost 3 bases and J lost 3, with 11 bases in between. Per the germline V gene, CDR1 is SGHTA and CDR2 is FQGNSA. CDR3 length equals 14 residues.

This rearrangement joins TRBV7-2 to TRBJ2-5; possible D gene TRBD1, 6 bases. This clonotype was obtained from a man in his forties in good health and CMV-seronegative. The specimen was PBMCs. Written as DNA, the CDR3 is TGTGCCAGCAGCTTGGGGGCCGTAAAAGAGACCCAGTACTTC. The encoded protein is CASSLGAVKETQYF. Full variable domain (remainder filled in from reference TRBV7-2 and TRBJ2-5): GAGVSQSPSNKVTEKGKDVELRCDPISGHTALYWYRQSLGQGLEFLIYFQGNSAPDKSGLPSDRFSAERTGGSVSTLTIQRTQQEDSAVYLCASSLGAVKETQYFGPGTRLLVL.